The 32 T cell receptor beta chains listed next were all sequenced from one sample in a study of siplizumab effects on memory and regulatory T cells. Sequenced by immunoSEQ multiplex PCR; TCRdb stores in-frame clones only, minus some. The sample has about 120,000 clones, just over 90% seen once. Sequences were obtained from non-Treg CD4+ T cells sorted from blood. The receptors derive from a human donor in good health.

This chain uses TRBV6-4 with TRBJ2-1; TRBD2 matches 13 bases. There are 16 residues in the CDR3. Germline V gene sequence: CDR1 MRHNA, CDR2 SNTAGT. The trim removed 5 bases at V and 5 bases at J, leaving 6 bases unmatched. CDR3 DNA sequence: TGTGCCAGCAGTAATGGACTAGCGGGGGTCCACAATGAGCAGTTCTTC. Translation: CASSNGLAGVHNEQFF.

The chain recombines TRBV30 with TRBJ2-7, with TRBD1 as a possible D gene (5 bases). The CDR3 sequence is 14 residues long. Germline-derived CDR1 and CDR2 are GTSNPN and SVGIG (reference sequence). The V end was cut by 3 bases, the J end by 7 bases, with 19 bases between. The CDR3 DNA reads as TGTGCCTGGAGCCCAAGGGGCAGGCAAGAGGAGCAGTACTTC. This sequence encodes CAWSPRGRQEEQYF.

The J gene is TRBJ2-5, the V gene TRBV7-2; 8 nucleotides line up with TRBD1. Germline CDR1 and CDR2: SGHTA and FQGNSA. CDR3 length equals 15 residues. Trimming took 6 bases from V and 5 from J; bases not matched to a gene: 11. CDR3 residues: CASRPDRGAWETQYF. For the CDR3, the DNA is TGTGCCAGCAGACCAGACAGGGGCGCTTGGGAGACCCAGTACTTC.

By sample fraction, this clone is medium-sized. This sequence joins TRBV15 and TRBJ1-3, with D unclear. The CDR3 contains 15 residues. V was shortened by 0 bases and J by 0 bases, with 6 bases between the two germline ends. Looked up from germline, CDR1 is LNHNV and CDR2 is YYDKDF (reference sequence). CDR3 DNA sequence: TGTGCCACCAGCAGAGAACACACCTCTGGAAACACCATATATTTT. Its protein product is CATSREHTSGNTIYF.

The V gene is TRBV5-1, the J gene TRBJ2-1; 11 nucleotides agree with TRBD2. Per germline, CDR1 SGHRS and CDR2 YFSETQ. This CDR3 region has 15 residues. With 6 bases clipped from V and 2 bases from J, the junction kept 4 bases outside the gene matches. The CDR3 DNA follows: TGCGCCAGCACCCTTAGCGGGGGGGCCTACAATGAGCAGTTCTTC. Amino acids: CASTLSGGAYNEQFF.

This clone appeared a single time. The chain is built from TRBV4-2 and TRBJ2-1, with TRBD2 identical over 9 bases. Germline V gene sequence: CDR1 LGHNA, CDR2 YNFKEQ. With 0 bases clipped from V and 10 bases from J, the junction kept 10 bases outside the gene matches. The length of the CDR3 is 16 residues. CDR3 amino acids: CASSQDLSGGAGEQFF. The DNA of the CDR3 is TGTGCCAGCAGCCAAGATCTTAGCGGGGGAGCGGGAGAGCAGTTCTTC.

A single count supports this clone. The CDR3 DNA sequence: TGTGCCAGCAGTGGACCTAAGGGGAGGAATGAGCAGTTCTTC. It codes for CASSGPKGRNEQFF. This chain links TRBV2 with TRBJ2-1; D possibly corresponds to TRBD2 (6 bases). This CDR3 contains 14 residues. CDR1 SNHLY and CDR2 FYNNEI come from the germline V gene. V shed 4 bases and J shed 7 bases, with 14 bases lying between them. Looking up the rest from reference TRBV2 and TRBJ2-1 gives the full variable domain: EPEVTQTPSHQVTQMGQEVILRCVPISNHLYFYWYRQILGQKVEFLVSFYNNEISEKSEIFDDQFSVERPDGSNFTLKIRSTKLEDSAMYFCASSGPKGRNEQFFGPGTRLTVL.

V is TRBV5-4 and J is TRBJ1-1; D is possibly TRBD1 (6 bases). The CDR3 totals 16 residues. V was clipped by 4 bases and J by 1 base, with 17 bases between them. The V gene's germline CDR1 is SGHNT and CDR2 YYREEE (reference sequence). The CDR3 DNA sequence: TGTGCCAGCAGCCGCCCTGCCGGGACACAGAACACTGAAGCTTTCTTT. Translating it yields CASSRPAGTQNTEAFF.

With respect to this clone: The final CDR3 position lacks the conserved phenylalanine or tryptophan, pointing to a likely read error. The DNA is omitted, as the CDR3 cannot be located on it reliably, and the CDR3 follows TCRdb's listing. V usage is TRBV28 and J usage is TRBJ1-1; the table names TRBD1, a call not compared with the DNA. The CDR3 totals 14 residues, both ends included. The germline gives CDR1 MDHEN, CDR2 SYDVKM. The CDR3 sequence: CASSLSGTGTKLDL.

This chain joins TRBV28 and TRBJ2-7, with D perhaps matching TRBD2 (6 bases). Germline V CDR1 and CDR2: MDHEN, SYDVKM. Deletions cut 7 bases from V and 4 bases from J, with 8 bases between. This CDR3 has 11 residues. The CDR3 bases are TGTGCCAGCAATCGGGGGTACGAGCAGTACTTC. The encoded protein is CASNRGYEQYF.

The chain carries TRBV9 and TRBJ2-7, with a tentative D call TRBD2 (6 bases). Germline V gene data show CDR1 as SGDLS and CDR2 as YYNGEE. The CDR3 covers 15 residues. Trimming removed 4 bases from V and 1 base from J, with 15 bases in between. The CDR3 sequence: CASSITPRESYEQYF. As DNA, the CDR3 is TGTGCCAGCAGCATAACCCCCCGGGAGTCCTACGAGCAGTACTTC.

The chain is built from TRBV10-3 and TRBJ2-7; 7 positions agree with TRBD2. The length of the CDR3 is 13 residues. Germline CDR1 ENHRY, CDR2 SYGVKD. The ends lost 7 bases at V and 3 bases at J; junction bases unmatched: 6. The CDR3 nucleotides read TGTGCCATCAAATCCCCGGGGGGCTACGAGCAGTACTTC. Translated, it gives CAIKSPGGYEQYF.

The CDR3 reads CASSSWDGGNYGYTF. The CDR3 nucleotides are TGTGCCAGCAGCTCATGGGACGGGGGTAACTATGGCTACACCTTC. The V call is TRBV11-1, the J call TRBJ1-2; D perhaps matches TRBD1 (5 bases). This CDR3 comprises 15 residues. Germline V gene sequence: CDR1 SGHAT, CDR2 FQDESV (reference sequence). V lost 4 bases, J lost 1 base, and 13 bases lay in between.

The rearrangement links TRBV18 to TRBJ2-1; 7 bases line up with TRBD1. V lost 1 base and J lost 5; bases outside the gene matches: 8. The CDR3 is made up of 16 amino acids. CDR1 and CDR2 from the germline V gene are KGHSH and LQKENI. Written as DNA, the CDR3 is TGTGCCAGCTCACCACTGCTGGGACAGATAAACAATGAGCAGTTCTTC. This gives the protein CASSPLLGQINNEQFF.

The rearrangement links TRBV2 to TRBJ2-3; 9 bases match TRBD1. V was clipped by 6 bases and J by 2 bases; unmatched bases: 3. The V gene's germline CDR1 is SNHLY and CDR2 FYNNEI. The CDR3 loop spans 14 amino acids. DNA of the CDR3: TGTGCCAGCAGCATACAGGGGGCCACAGATACGCAGTATTTT. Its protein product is CASSIQGATDTQYF.

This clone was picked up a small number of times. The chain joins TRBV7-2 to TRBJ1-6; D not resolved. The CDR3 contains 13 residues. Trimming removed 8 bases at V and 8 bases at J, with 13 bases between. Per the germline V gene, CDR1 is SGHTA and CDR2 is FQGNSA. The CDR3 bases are TGTGCCAGCTCTAGGACTCGGGATTCACCCCTCCACTTT. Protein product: CASSRTRDSPLHF.

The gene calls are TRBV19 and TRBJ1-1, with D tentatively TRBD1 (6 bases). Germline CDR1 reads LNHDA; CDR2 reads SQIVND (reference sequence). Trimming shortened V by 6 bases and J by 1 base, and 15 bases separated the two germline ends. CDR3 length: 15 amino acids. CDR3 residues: CASSPILGQNTEAFF. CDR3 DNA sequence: TGTGCCAGTAGCCCTATCTTGGGACAGAACACTGAAGCTTTCTTT.

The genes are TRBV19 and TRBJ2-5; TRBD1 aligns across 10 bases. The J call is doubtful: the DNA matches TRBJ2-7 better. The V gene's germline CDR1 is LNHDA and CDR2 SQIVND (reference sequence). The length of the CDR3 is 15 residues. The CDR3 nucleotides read TGTGCCAGTAGTATCGGGGGACAGGGGACCTACGAGCAGTACTTC. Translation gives CASSIGGQGTYEQYF.

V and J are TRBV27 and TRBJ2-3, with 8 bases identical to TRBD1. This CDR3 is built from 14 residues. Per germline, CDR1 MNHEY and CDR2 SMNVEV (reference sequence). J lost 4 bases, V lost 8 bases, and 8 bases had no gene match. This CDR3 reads CASCVDRASDTQYF. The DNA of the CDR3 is TGTGCCAGCTGTGTGGACAGGGCTTCAGATACGCAGTATTTT.

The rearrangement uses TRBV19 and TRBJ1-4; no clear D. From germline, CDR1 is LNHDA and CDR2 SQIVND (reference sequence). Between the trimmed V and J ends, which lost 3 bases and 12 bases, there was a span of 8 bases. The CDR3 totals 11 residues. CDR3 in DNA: TGTGCCAGTAGTATCATCGGCCAACTGTTTTTT. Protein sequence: CASSIIGQLFF.

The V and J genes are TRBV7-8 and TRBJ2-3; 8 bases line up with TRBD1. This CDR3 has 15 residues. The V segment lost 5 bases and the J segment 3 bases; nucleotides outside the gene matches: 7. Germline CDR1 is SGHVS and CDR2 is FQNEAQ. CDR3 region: CASSPWTGFTDTQYF. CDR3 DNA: TGTGCCAGCAGCCCCTGGACAGGGTTTACAGATACGCAGTATTTT.

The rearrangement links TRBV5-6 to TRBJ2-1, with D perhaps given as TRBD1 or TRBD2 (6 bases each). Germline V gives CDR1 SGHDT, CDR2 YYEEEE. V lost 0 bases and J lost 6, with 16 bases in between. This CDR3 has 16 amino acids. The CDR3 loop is CASSLAIRGGVNEQFF. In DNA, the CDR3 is TGTGCCAGCAGCTTGGCAATCAGGGGAGGTGTCAATGAGCAGTTCTTC.

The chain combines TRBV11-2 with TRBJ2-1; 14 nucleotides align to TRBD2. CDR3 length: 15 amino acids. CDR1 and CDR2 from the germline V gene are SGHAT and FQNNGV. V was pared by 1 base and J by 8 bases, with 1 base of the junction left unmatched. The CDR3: CASSLGLAGGHEQFF. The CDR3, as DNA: TGTGCCAGCAGCTTAGGACTAGCGGGGGGGCATGAGCAGTTCTTC.

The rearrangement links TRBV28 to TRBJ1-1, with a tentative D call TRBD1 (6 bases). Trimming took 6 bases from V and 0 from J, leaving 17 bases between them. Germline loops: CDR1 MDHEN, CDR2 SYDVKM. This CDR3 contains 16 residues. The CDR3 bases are TGTGCCAGCAGACCCAACCTCGGGGGCTTGAACACTGAAGCTTTCTTT. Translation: CASRPNLGGLNTEAFF.

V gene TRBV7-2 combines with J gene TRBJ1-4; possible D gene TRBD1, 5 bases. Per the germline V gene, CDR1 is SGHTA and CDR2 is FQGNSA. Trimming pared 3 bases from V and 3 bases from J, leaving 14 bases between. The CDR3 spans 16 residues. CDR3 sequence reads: CASSLGLRDANEKLFF. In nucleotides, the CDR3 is TGTGCCAGCAGCTTGGGGTTACGGGACGCTAATGAAAAACTGTTTTTT.

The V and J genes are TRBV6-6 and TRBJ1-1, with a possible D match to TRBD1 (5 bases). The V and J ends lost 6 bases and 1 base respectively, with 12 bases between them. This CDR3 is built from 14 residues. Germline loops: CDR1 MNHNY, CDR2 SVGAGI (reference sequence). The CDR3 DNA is TGTGCCAGCAGACCCGGGACGGCGAACACTGAAGCTTTCTTT. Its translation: CASRPGTANTEAFF.

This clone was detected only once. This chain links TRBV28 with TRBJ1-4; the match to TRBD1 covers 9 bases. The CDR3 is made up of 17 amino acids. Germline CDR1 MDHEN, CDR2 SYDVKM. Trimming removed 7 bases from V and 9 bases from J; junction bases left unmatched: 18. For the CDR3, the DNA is TGTGCCAGCACTACCCTGGGGGCAGCGGGACAGGGCAAAAAACTGTTTTTT. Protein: CASTTLGAAGQGKKLFF.

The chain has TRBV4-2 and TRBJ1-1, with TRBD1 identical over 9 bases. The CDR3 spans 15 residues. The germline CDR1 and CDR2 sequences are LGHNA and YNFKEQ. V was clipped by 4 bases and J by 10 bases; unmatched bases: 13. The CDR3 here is CASSPLPGTGSRAFF. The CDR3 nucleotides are TGTGCCAGCAGCCCCCTCCCCGGGACAGGGAGTAGAGCTTTCTTT.

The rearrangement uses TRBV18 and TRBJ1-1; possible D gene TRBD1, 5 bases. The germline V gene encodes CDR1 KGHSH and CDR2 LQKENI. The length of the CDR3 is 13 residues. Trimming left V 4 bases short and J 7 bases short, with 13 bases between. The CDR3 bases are TGTGCCAGCTCACTCGACAGAGACAATGAAGCTTTCTTT. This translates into CASSLDRDNEAFF.

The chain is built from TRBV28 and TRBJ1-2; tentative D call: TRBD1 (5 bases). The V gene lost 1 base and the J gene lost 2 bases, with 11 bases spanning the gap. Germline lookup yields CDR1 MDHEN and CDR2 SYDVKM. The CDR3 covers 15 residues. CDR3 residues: CASSLSTGINYGYTF. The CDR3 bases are TGTGCCAGCAGTTTATCTACAGGTATAAACTATGGCTACACCTTC.

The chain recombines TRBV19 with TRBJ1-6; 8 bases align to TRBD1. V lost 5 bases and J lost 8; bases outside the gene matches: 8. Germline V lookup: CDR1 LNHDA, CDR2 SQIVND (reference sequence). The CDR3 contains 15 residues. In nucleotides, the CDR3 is TGTGCCAGTAGTGACAGGGGAGTAGGCGATTCACCCCTCCACTTT. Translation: CASSDRGVGDSPLHF.

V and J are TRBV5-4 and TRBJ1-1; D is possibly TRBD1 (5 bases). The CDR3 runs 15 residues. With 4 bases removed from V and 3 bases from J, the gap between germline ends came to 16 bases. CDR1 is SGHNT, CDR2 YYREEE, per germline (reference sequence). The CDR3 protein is CASSEKGRVYTEAFF. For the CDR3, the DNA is TGTGCCAGCAGCGAAAAGGGCAGGGTCTACACTGAAGCTTTCTTT.